This T cell receptor beta chain came from a study of identical twins. Study-wide results and limits: Models underestimated TCR alpha sharing (out-of-frame) in monozygotic twins. Cord blood beta clonotypes that were abundant carried fewer insertions, and memory repertoires showed no such trend. Conclusions were drawn cross-sectionally by statistical analysis, without following the same donors.

This clonotype has a handful of counts. As yet, its antigen is unknown. TCRdb re-derived calls from the 5' RACE reads in MiXCR, one entry per CDR3 protein. Here the sample spans around 480,000 distinct CDR3 sequences, approximately 15% being singletons. Separately, the same data were catalogued under a study of yellow fever vaccine responses in identical twins.

Sequenced material: CD4+ T cells sorted from blood. This clonotype was sampled from a woman between 18 and 30 years old in good health.

CDR3 loop: CASSRRMDEKLFF. The CDR3 DNA sequence: TGTGCCAGCAGCCGACGGATGGATGAAAAACTGTTTTTT. The chain has TRBV6-2 or TRBV6-3 and TRBJ1-4; D not certain. The germline gives CDR1 MNHEY, CDR2 SVGEGT. V gave up 6 bases and J gave up 6 bases, with 11 bases separating them. The CDR3 is 13 residues long.